This T cell receptor (beta chain) emerged from a study of beta chain features in type 1 diabetes. TCRB transcripts that were expressed got sequenced, as all of the isolated RNA had been reverse transcribed. This table comes from immunoSEQ multiplex PCR, and its TCRdb copy is limited to in-frame clones, with some not included. The sample comprises about 260,000 clones, around 65% of which are singletons, and approximately 0.05% rests with the top ten. Study results and limitations: High-TCR-expressing cells could be over-represented by cDNA sequencing. Whatever favoring of shorter templates PCR might show would apply equally to patients and controls.

The authors sorted CD4+ naive, central memory, regulatory and stem cell-like memory cells via CD45RO/CCR7/CD25/CD127/CD95/CD27. With regard to this clone: Its antigen is not known.

This clonotype was obtained from a man aged 30 to 39 in good health. What was sequenced was naive CD4+ T cells from blood.

CDR3 sequence reads: CASSRGRDAGELFF. In DNA form, the CDR3 reads TGTGCCAGCAGCCGTGGGAGGGACGCCGGGGAGCTGTTTTTT. The chain joins TRBV5-4 to TRBJ2-2; 7 nucleotides agree with TRBD2. CDR1 is SGHNT, CDR2 YYREEE, per germline (reference sequence). The CDR3 is made up of 14 amino acids. Trimming took 4 bases from V and 6 from J; bases not matched to a gene: 6.